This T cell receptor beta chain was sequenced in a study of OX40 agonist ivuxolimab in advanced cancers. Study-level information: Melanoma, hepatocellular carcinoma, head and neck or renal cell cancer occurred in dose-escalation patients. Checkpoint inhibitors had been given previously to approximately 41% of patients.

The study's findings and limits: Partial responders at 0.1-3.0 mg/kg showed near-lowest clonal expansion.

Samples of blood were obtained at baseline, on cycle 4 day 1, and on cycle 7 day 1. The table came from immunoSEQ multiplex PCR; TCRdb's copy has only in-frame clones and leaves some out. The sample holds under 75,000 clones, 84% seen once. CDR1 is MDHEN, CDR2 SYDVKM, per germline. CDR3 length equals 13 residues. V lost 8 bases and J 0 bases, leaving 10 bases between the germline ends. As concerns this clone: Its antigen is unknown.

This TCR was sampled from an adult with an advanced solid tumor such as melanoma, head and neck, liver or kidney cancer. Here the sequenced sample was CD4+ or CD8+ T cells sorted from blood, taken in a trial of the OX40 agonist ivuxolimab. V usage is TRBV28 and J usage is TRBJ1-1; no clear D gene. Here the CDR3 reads CASLTRMNTEAFF. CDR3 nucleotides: TGTGCCAGCTTGACAAGGATGAACACTGAAGCTTTCTTT.